Shown below are 29 T cell receptor beta chains from a single sample sequenced in a study of early T cells in non-severe SARS-CoV-2 infection (dated by TCRdb to the early 2020s). Library generation was performed with 5' RACE. Data came from a NextSeq 500. In-frame beta chains were kept once TCRdb had trimmed the public reads at Q25 with fastp and called clones with MiXCR. Rows are combined by CDR3 protein, so each entry shows the most common genes and DNA. For this sample the table gives some 40,000 distinct CDR3 sequences, of which approximately 6.1% were detected only once. More than 20% of the sample is in the top ten clones. The starting material was whole blood, obtained at baseline. These receptors were taken from an adult who was a healthcare worker with PCR-confirmed SARS-CoV-2 infection or an uninfected control (not recorded which).

This clonotype was seen ten or more times. V is TRBV27 and J is TRBJ1-5; the D is unclear. CDR3 length: 13 residues. In germline, CDR1 is MNHEY, CDR2 SMNVEV (reference sequence). The ends were cut back, 6 bases at V and 5 bases at J, with 11 bases in the middle. In DNA form, the CDR3 reads TGTGCCAGCAGAATAGACGGGTATCAGCCCCAGCATTTT. Its translation: CASRIDGYQPQHF.

DNA for the CDR3: TGTGCCAGCAAGGGACCCAGCTACGAGCAGTACTTC. It translates to CASKGPSYEQYF. The chain recombines TRBV27 with TRBJ2-7; D may match TRBD1 or TRBD2 (5 bases each). This CDR3 contains 12 residues. Germline assignment: CDR1 MNHEY and CDR2 SMNVEV (reference sequence). Between the trimmed V and J ends, which lost 7 bases and 3 bases, there was a span of 10 bases.

In this sample, this clonotype turned up many times. The genes are TRBV11-2 and TRBJ1-2; D not certain. The germline V gene encodes CDR1 SGHAT and CDR2 FQNNGV. V lost 0 bases and J 5 bases, leaving 7 bases between the germline ends. This CDR3 is 13 amino acids long. The CDR3 reads CASSLEGRYGYTF. For the CDR3, the DNA is TGTGCCAGCAGCTTAGAAGGGAGATATGGCTACACCTTC.

The CDR3 coding sequence is TGTGCCAGCAGCTCCCGGACAGGGGACACAGATACGCAGTATTTT. Translating it yields CASSSRTGDTDTQYF. The V gene is TRBV11-3, the J gene TRBJ2-3; 9 bases map to TRBD1. V lost 4 bases to trimming and J lost 2 bases; unmatched junction nucleotides: 4. The CDR3 loop spans 15 amino acids. CDR1 is SGHNT and CDR2 is YENEEA in the germline V gene. Looking up the rest from reference TRBV11-3 and TRBJ2-3 gives the full variable domain: EAGVVQSPRYKIIEKKQPVAFWCNPISGHNTLYWYLQNLGQGPELLIRYENEEAVDDSQLPKDRFSAERLKGVDSTLKIQPAELGDSAVYLCASSSRTGDTDTQYFGPGTRLTVL.

This clonotype was observed at least ten times. The chain's CDR3 is CASKWQSNTEAFF. Here the CDR3 DNA reads TGCGCCAGCAAGTGGCAGTCGAACACTGAAGCTTTCTTT. The rearrangement joins TRBV5-1 to TRBJ1-1; no firm D call. CDR3 length: 13 residues. Germline V CDR1 and CDR2: SGHRS, YFSETQ. Trimming took off 6 bases at V and 1 base at J, with 10 bases between the two ends.

This clonotype occurred a few times. This chain connects TRBV7-8 to TRBJ2-2; a possible D gene is TRBD1 (6 bases). Germline CDR1 and CDR2: SGHVS and FQNEAQ. The length of the CDR3 is 15 residues. Trimming shortened V by 5 bases and J by 4 bases, and 14 bases separated the two germline ends. The CDR3 here is CASSIRGPGTGELFF. The CDR3 region has the DNA TGTGCCAGCAGCATCAGGGGACCTGGCACCGGGGAGCTGTTTTTT.

This clonotype was counted many times. The chain is built from TRBV20-1 and TRBJ1-2; D ambiguous. Germline assignment: CDR1 DFQATT and CDR2 SNEGSKA (reference sequence). Between the trimmed V and J ends, which lost 7 bases and 3 bases, there was a span of 12 bases. This CDR3 spans 12 amino acids. The CDR3 reads CSVGISYYGYTF. CDR3 bases: TGCAGTGTTGGCATCTCGTACTATGGCTACACCTTC.

This clonotype was observed many times. The chain has TRBV11-3 and TRBJ2-7; 11 bases align to TRBD2. The CDR3 covers 15 residues. Per germline, CDR1 SGHNT and CDR2 YENEEA. The J segment lost 2 bases and the V segment lost 4 bases, leaving 4 bases of the junction unmatched. CDR3 region: CASSSTSGGTYEQYF. The CDR3 nucleotides read TGTGCCAGCAGCTCCACTAGCGGGGGAACCTACGAGCAGTACTTC.

The rearrangement uses TRBV7-2 and TRBJ1-5, with D perhaps TRBD1 (6 bases). Trimming cost V 0 bases and J 0 bases, with 12 bases left between them. In germline, CDR1 is SGHTA, CDR2 FQGNSA. The length of the CDR3 is 17 residues. Here the CDR3 reads CASSLAGRGYSNQPQHF. The CDR3, as DNA: TGTGCCAGCAGCTTAGCAGGGAGGGGGTATAGCAATCAGCCCCAGCATTTT.

This clonotype came up a few times. The chain is built from TRBV6-5 and TRBJ1-4, with D possibly matching TRBD1 (6 bases). The CDR3 length is 14 residues. V gave up 6 bases and J gave up 5 bases, with 13 bases separating them. Germline values: CDR1 MNHEY, CDR2 SVGAGI. For the CDR3, the DNA is TGTGCCAGCAGCTTGGGGACATCGAATGAAAAACTGTTTTTT. It translates to CASSLGTSNEKLFF.

This clonotype was seen at least ten times. The J gene is TRBJ2-1, the V gene TRBV24-1; weak D call: TRBD2 (6 bases). Trimming took off 2 bases at V and 8 bases at J, with 12 bases between the two ends. CDR1 and CDR2 from the germline V gene are KGHDR and SFDVKD. The CDR3 totals 14 residues. In nucleotides, the CDR3 is TGTGCCACCAGTGATTCGACTAGTTTGCATGAGCAGTTCTTC. It is translated as CATSDSTSLHEQFF.

This clonotype appeared a few times. This chain joins TRBV20-1 and TRBJ2-7; D is unclear. The germline V and J ends were trimmed by 0 bases and 4 bases, with 10 bases remaining between them. In germline, CDR1 is DFQATT, CDR2 SNEGSKA (reference sequence). This CDR3 has 13 residues. CDR3 nucleotide sequence: TGCAGTGCTAGAGATCCCGGGTTGTACGAGCAGTACTTC. Residues: CSARDPGLYEQYF.

This clonotype has more than one count but fewer than ten. V is TRBV20-1 and J is TRBJ2-1; the match to TRBD2 covers 8 bases. Germline V CDR1 and CDR2: DFQATT, SNEGSKA (reference sequence). The CDR3 is 14 amino acids. The chain's CDR3 is CSGTDYGGVNEQFF. The CDR3 region has the DNA TGCAGCGGCACGGACTACGGGGGGGTCAATGAGCAGTTCTTC.

This clonotype showed up many times. The chain couples TRBV7-9 to TRBJ2-1, with D tentatively TRBD1 or TRBD2 (5 bases each). CDR1 and CDR2 (germline): SEHNR, FQNEAQ (reference sequence). This CDR3 comprises 13 residues. V lost 4 bases and J lost 10, with 14 bases in between. The CDR3 DNA sequence: TGTGCCAGCAGCTCGGGACCAACCCAAGAGCAGTTCTTC. It codes for CASSSGPTQEQFF.

J is TRBJ1-5 and V is TRBV12-3 or TRBV12-4; a possible D gene is TRBD1 (6 bases). There are 17 residues in the CDR3. Deletions cut 6 bases from V and 7 bases from J, with 25 bases between. This CDR3 is CASSPYTGRIVRQPQHF. CDR3 in DNA: TGTGCCAGCAGCCCTTACACAGGGCGGATTGTTCGCCAGCCCCAGCATTTT.

This clonotype was counted only a few times. The missing conserved phenylalanine or tryptophan at the end of this CDR3 makes a read error likely. The DNA is omitted, as the CDR3 cannot be located on it reliably, and the CDR3 follows TCRdb's listing. J is TRBJ2-1 and V is TRBV7-9; the table's TRBD1 call for D was not verified on the DNA. Germline V gene lookup returns CDR1 SEHNR and CDR2 FQNEAQ (reference sequence). With termini counted, the CDR3 has 11 amino acids. The CDR3 sequence is CASSPGGPGFS.

The chain links TRBV27 to TRBJ2-5, with D unclear. The V end lost 3 bases, the J end lost 1 base, and 9 bases lay between the germline ends. The CDR3 covers 14 residues. Germline CDR1 MNHEY, CDR2 SMNVEV (reference sequence). The CDR3 is CASSFWASQETQYF. In nucleotides, the CDR3 is TGTGCCAGCAGTTTTTGGGCTTCCCAAGAGACCCAGTACTTC.

The chain has TRBV3-2 and TRBJ2-1; TRBD2 is the table's D call and was not checked against the DNA. TRBV3-2 is labeled a pseudogene. CDR3 length: 16 amino acids. Here the CDR3 DNA reads TGTGCCAGCAGCCAAGATGGGACTAGCGGGGTAGATGAGCAGTTCTTC. Its translation: CASSQDGTSGVDEQFF.

This clonotype occurred a few times. The V call is TRBV6-5, the J call TRBJ1-5; no clear D. CDR1 is MNHEY, CDR2 SVGAGI, per germline. Trimming removed 2 bases from V and 0 bases from J, with 5 bases in between. The CDR3 is made up of 14 amino acids. The CDR3 nucleotides read TGTGCCAGCAGTTACCGTTATAGCAATCAGCCCCAGCATTTT. It translates to CASSYRYSNQPQHF.

This clonotype was seen many times. The chain joins TRBV6-1 to TRBJ1-6; 7 bases line up with TRBD1. Germline CDR1 MNHNS, CDR2 SASEGT. The CDR3 is made up of 17 amino acids. J lost 12 bases, V lost 10 bases, and 24 bases had no gene match. The CDR3 spells CATKILTGGTALRPLHF. In nucleotides, the CDR3 is TGTGCCACCAAAATCCTCACCGGCGGGACAGCCTTAAGACCCCTCCACTTT.

The CDR3 DNA follows: TGTGCCAGCAGCTTAGGACAGGGTCCCTCCTACGAGCAGTACTTC. This sequence encodes CASSLGQGPSYEQYF. This chain links TRBV7-9 with TRBJ2-7, with TRBD1 identical over 7 bases. V trimming: 1 base; J trimming: 0 bases; junction bases outside the gene matches: 3. The length of the CDR3 is 15 residues. CDR1 and CDR2 (germline): SEHNR, FQNEAQ (reference sequence). The entire variable domain, with the rest obtained from reference TRBV7-9 and TRBJ2-7, is as follows: DTGVSQNPRHKITKRGQNVTFRCDPISEHNRLYWYRQTLGQGPEFLTYFQNEAQLEKSRLLSDRFSAERPKGSFSTLEIQRTEQGDSAMYLCASSLGQGPSYEQYFGPGTRLTVT.

This clonotype occurred many times. This sequence joins TRBV29-1 and TRBJ2-3; 7 nucleotides align to TRBD1. The trim removed 2 bases at V and 2 bases at J, leaving 7 bases unmatched. The CDR3 has 15 residues. Germline V lookup: CDR1 SQVTM, CDR2 ANQGSEA. The chain's CDR3 is CSVEKVGQHTDTQYF. For the CDR3, the DNA is TGCAGCGTTGAAAAAGTGGGACAGCACACAGATACGCAGTATTTT.

The chain has TRBV11-2 and TRBJ2-7, with D possibly being TRBD1 or TRBD2 (5 bases each). The V and J ends lost 5 bases and 8 bases respectively, with 13 bases between them. The CDR3 contains 12 residues. Germline V gene data show CDR1 as SGHAT and CDR2 as FQNNGV. The CDR3 DNA reads TGTGCCAGCAGCCGGGACCTTCCCCAGCAGTACTTC. It yields the protein CASSRDLPQQYF.

This clonotype was observed a handful of times. The chain uses TRBV12-3 or TRBV12-4 and TRBJ2-7; 9 bases agree with TRBD2. The V segment lost 5 bases and the J segment 2 bases; nucleotides outside the gene matches: 10. This CDR3 contains 16 residues. The DNA for the CDR3 is TGTGCCAGCAGTGATTACGCGGGAGGGCCTCCCTACGAGCAGTACTTC. Its protein is CASSDYAGGPPYEQYF.

This clonotype was seen a handful of times. V gene TRBV7-9 combines with J gene TRBJ2-7, with D tentatively TRBD1 (5 bases). The CDR3 loop spans 14 amino acids. Germline loops: CDR1 SEHNR, CDR2 FQNEAQ (reference sequence). V lost 5 bases, J lost 6 bases, and 17 bases lay in between. Written as DNA, the CDR3 is TGTGCCAGCAGCCCAAGAGGACACCAGGGCGAGCAGTACTTC. Translated, it gives CASSPRGHQGEQYF. Combining the CDR3 with reference TRBV7-9 and TRBJ2-7 gives the whole variable domain DTGVSQNPRHKITKRGQNVTFRCDPISEHNRLYWYRQTLGQGPEFLTYFQNEAQLEKSRLLSDRFSAERPKGSFSTLEIQRTEQGDSAMYLCASSPRGHQGEQYFGPGTRLTVT.

Many counts were recorded for this clonotype. The chain links TRBV6-2 or TRBV6-3 to TRBJ2-2; D remains unclear. V dropped 3 bases and J dropped 5 bases, with 7 bases sitting between them. Germline V CDR1 and CDR2: MNHEY, SVGEGT. The CDR3 is 13 amino acids. Written as DNA, the CDR3 is TGTGCCAGCAGTTATATCGGAACCGGGGAGCTGTTTTTT. Translated: CASSYIGTGELFF.

This clonotype appeared many times. This chain uses TRBV18 with TRBJ2-3; D call uncertain. Germline CDR1 and CDR2: KGHSH and LQKENI. V lost 6 bases to trimming and J lost 0 bases, with 13 bases between them. The CDR3 consists of 15 residues. CDR3 DNA sequence: TGTGCCAGCTCCCTGGGTCTGTCTAGCACAGATACGCAGTATTTT. Its protein is CASSLGLSSTDTQYF.

This clonotype was seen many times. V and J are TRBV6-6 and TRBJ1-3; 12 nucleotides agree with TRBD1. The CDR3 is 16 residues long. Germline loops: CDR1 MNHNY, CDR2 SVGAGI (reference sequence). J lost 3 bases, V lost 7 bases, and 7 bases had no gene match. The CDR3 spells CASIARDRGLGNTIYF. For the CDR3, the DNA is TGTGCCAGCATCGCCCGGGACAGGGGGCTTGGAAACACCATATATTTT.

The rearrangement uses TRBV11-2 and TRBJ2-5, with 7 positions matching TRBD2. This CDR3 comprises 14 residues. Unmatched junction bases numbered 4, after V lost 4 bases and J lost 2 bases. CDR1 SGHAT and CDR2 FQNNGV come from the germline V gene. The CDR3 spells CASSSSGGQETQYF. CDR3 DNA sequence: TGTGCCAGCAGCTCCTCGGGGGGTCAAGAGACCCAGTACTTC.